This entry lists 30 T cell receptor beta chains sequenced from one sample in a study of T-cell reconstitution after alpha-beta-depleted transplantation in children. The authors prepared the TCRbeta library with unique molecular identifiers. TCRdb ran MiXCR on the PCR reads and lists one entry per CDR3 protein. The sample has around 120,000 distinct CDR3 sequences; 23% are singletons. The sample here was PBMCs, mostly from graft donor cells, taken 180 days after TCRalphabeta/CD19-depleted stem cell transplant. These TCRs come from a male patient under 10 years old who had a stem cell transplant for chronic granulomatous disease, so the T cells may come from the graft donor.

This clonotype was found many times. The rearrangement links TRBV27 to TRBJ2-1; 7 bases align to TRBD2. V was pared by 9 bases and J by 7 bases, with 12 bases of the junction left unmatched. The V gene's germline CDR1 is MNHEY and CDR2 SMNVEV (reference sequence). The CDR3 has 14 amino acids. The CDR3 protein is CASRREELSNEQFF. The CDR3 DNA follows: TGTGCCAGTCGCCGGGAGGAGTTATCGAATGAGCAGTTCTTC.

The rearrangement uses TRBV5-1 and TRBJ2-1, with 10 bases matching TRBD2. The CDR3 is 17 amino acids. Germline V gives CDR1 SGHRS, CDR2 YFSETQ. The V and J ends lost 0 bases and 5 bases, in that order; junction bases with no gene match: 8. This chain's CDR3 is CASSLGVRTSGDNEQFF. CDR3 DNA: TGCGCCAGCAGCTTGGGTGTACGGACTAGCGGAGACAATGAGCAGTTCTTC.

In its sample, this clonotype was seen a few times. This rearrangement joins TRBV13 to TRBJ2-1; 8 nucleotides line up with TRBD2. From germline, CDR1 is PRHDT and CDR2 FYEKMQ (reference sequence). This CDR3 is 14 amino acids long. Trimming cost V 3 bases and J 3 bases; bases outside gene matches: 1. The CDR3 loop is CASSFTSGYNEQFF. The CDR3 nucleotides are TGTGCCAGCAGCTTTACTAGCGGCTACAATGAGCAGTTCTTC.

In its sample, this clonotype was seen many times. This chain uses TRBV5-1 with TRBJ2-3; D is ambiguous. The V end was cut by 3 bases, the J end by 1 base, with 9 bases between. Germline CDR1 SGHRS, CDR2 YFSETQ. The CDR3 is 14 amino acids. The CDR3 region is CASSSPGRTDTQYF. Written as DNA, the CDR3 is TGCGCCAGCAGCTCCCCTGGGCGCACAGATACGCAGTATTTT.

This clonotype has a handful of counts. The V call is TRBV12-3 or TRBV12-4, the J call TRBJ1-6; the D is unclear. There are 14 residues in the CDR3. V was trimmed by 0 bases and J by 8 bases, leaving 8 bases between them. DNA of the CDR3: TGTGCCAGCAGTTTAGCAGGGTATGATTCACCCCTCCACTTT. As protein: CASSLAGYDSPLHF.

This clonotype was found many times. The CDR3 sequence: CASSLVGQGSPRGNEQFF. The CDR3 bases are TGTGCCAGCAGTTTAGTAGGACAGGGGAGTCCGCGGGGCAATGAGCAGTTCTTC. V and J are TRBV12-3 or TRBV12-4 and TRBJ2-1; 9 bases fit TRBD1. The V and J ends lost 1 base and 6 bases, in that order; junction bases with no gene match: 13. The CDR3 covers 18 residues.

Ten or more counts support this clonotype. This sequence joins TRBV7-2 and TRBJ2-7, with a tentative D call TRBD2 (6 bases). Looked up from germline, CDR1 is SGHTA and CDR2 is FQGNSA. Trimming pared 2 bases from V and 3 bases from J, leaving 14 bases between. The CDR3 runs to 15 residues. The CDR3: CASSLTRGEGYEQYF. For the CDR3, the DNA is TGTGCCAGCAGCTTAACGCGGGGTGAAGGCTACGAGCAGTACTTC.

This clonotype was picked up many times. The chain is built from TRBV6-2 or TRBV6-3 and TRBJ2-3, with D possibly matching TRBD2 (6 bases). There are 14 residues in the CDR3. Trimming removed 11 bases from V and 1 base from J, with 16 bases in between. CDR1 and CDR2 (germline): MNHEY, SVGEGT. The CDR3 sequence is CACNRGIRTDTQYF. The CDR3 region has the DNA TGTGCCTGTAACCGGGGGATCCGCACAGATACGCAGTATTTT.

This clonotype was detected only a few times. The CDR3 nucleotides read TGTGCCATCAGTGAGTCTCGTGCGGGGGAAGCTTTCTTT. Translated, it gives CAISESRAGEAFF. The chain couples TRBV10-3 to TRBJ1-1, with D hard to call. The germline V and J ends were trimmed by 0 bases and 8 bases, with 10 bases remaining between them. This CDR3 spans 13 amino acids. Per the germline V gene, CDR1 is ENHRY and CDR2 is SYGVKD.

This clonotype has ten or more counts. V and J are TRBV3-1 and TRBJ2-3; TRBD2 matches at 16 bases. The J segment lost 9 bases and the V segment lost 4 bases, leaving 4 bases of the junction unmatched. The CDR3 extends over 15 amino acids. CDR1 is LGHDT and CDR2 is YNNKEL in the germline V gene (reference sequence). CDR3 residues: CASSPGLAGGYTQYF. In nucleotides, the CDR3 is TGTGCCAGCAGCCCGGGACTAGCGGGAGGGTACACGCAGTATTTT.

This clonotype was counted a few times. V and J are TRBV12-3 or TRBV12-4 and TRBJ1-2; a weak D match, TRBD1 (5 bases). Trimming left V 3 bases short and J 6 bases short, with 11 bases between. This CDR3 contains 13 residues. CDR3 DNA: TGTGCCAGCAGTTTGCCCAGGGCTAATGGCTACACCTTC. Translating it yields CASSLPRANGYTF.

This clonotype was seen ten or more times. J is TRBJ2-1 and V is TRBV4-3; D perhaps matches TRBD2 (6 bases). The V and J ends lost 0 bases and 8 bases respectively, with 20 bases between them. CDR1 is LGHNA and CDR2 is YSLEER in the germline V gene. The CDR3 is 17 amino acids. The CDR3 here is CASSQDGGGSRVDEQFF. DNA of the CDR3: TGCGCCAGCAGCCAAGATGGCGGAGGGTCCAGGGTCGATGAGCAGTTCTTC.

As for this clonotype: A much larger clone lies one base from this, so it may be a read error. The chain has TRBV7-2 and TRBJ2-5; TRBD2 is a possible D gene (5 bases). V lost 1 base, J lost 1 base, and 13 bases lay in between. Germline CDR1 SGHTA, CDR2 FQGNSA. This CDR3 is 16 amino acids long. CDR3 nucleotide sequence: TGTGCCAGCAGCTTAGGCCTAGTGGGAGTCCAAGAGACCCAGTACTTC. It translates to CASSLGLVGVQETQYF.

Only a few counts were recorded for this clonotype. The chain uses TRBV12-3 or TRBV12-4 and TRBJ2-1; D remains ambiguous. V lost 7 bases to trimming and J lost 3 bases, with 16 bases between them. This CDR3 contains 15 residues. The CDR3 loop reads CASTSYVGDYNEQFF. The CDR3 region has the DNA TGTGCCAGCACCTCGTATGTGGGTGACTACAATGAGCAGTTCTTC.

The chain is built from TRBV5-1 and TRBJ2-7; 7 bases line up with TRBD2. The V segment lost 0 bases and the J segment 6 bases; nucleotides outside the gene matches: 6. CDR3 length: 14 amino acids. Germline V gene data show CDR1 as SGHRS and CDR2 as YFSETQ. The CDR3 spells CASSLVGRVREQYF. In DNA form, the CDR3 reads TGCGCCAGCAGCTTGGTTGGGAGGGTACGCGAGCAGTACTTC.

In DNA, the CDR3 is TGTGCCAGCAGCTCAGAACTAGCGGGGGGGAATAATGAGCAGTTCTTC. As protein: CASSSELAGGNNEQFF. The chain uses TRBV7-3 and TRBJ2-1; 13 nucleotides line up with TRBD2. Looked up from germline, CDR1 is SGHTA and CDR2 is FQGTGA. This CDR3 is 16 amino acids long. V lost 4 bases, J lost 7 bases, and 7 bases stayed unmatched.

This clonotype was counted a few times. The V and J genes are TRBV10-3 and TRBJ2-3, with 9 bases that match TRBD2. Unmatched junction bases numbered 2, after V lost 4 bases and J lost 3 bases. This CDR3 contains 14 residues. CDR1 ENHRY and CDR2 SYGVKD come from the germline V gene. DNA of the CDR3: TGTGCCATCAGTGGGCTAGCGGGAACAGATACGCAGTATTTT. Protein sequence: CAISGLAGTDTQYF.

This clonotype was detected ten times or more. The V call is TRBV7-2, the J call TRBJ1-1, with unresolved D. This CDR3 has 15 amino acids. Germline V gene lookup returns CDR1 SGHTA and CDR2 FQGNSA. V was pared by 1 base and J by 1 base, with 10 bases between. CDR3 loop: CASSLGGSGNTEAFF. CDR3 coding DNA: TGTGCCAGCAGCTTAGGTGGGTCAGGGAACACTGAAGCTTTCTTT.

The genes are TRBV12-3 or TRBV12-4 and TRBJ2-1; 11 positions match TRBD1. The junction had 10 bases not matched to a gene; V was cut back by 8 bases and J by 4 bases. CDR3 length: 16 residues. CDR3 DNA: TGTGCCAGCCATCCGGGACAGGGGGGTTTTTACAATGAGCAGTTCTTC. Its protein product is CASHPGQGGFYNEQFF.

This clonotype was seen ten or more times. This chain uses TRBV20-1 with TRBJ2-3, with 9 bases fitting TRBD2. V lost 6 bases, J lost 1 base, and 5 bases stayed unmatched. The germline V gene has CDR1 DFQATT and CDR2 SNEGSKA (reference sequence). The CDR3 loop spans 14 amino acids. DNA for the CDR3: TGCAGTGCCCTCCGGACTAGCGGCACAGATACGCAGTATTTT. Its translation: CSALRTSGTDTQYF.

This clonotype was seen ten or more times. The rearrangement links TRBV7-9 to TRBJ2-1, with a weak D call TRBD2 (6 bases). Looked up from germline, CDR1 is SEHNR and CDR2 is FQNEAQ (reference sequence). The CDR3 has 16 residues. The germline V and J ends were trimmed by 5 bases and 7 bases, with 21 bases remaining between them. CDR3 sequence reads: CASSPSGGSSSNEQFF. CDR3 in DNA: TGTGCCAGCAGCCCATCCGGAGGGAGCTCGAGTAATGAGCAGTTCTTC.

As regards this clonotype: This may come from a read error, since a much larger clone is one base off. The CDR3 spells CSARGKVPYEQYF. CDR3 DNA sequence: TGCAGTGCTAGAGGAAAGGTACCCTACGAGCAGTACTTC. The chain joins TRBV20-1 to TRBJ2-7, with D unresolved. The V gene lost 1 base and the J gene lost 2 bases, with 9 bases spanning the gap. CDR1 is DFQATT and CDR2 is SNEGSKA in the germline V gene (reference sequence). The CDR3 is 13 amino acids.

This clonotype was seen a handful of times. This chain joins TRBV10-3 and TRBJ2-1, with unresolved D. The V and J ends lost 3 bases and 9 bases respectively, with 9 bases between them. The germline V gene encodes CDR1 ENHRY and CDR2 SYGVKD. There are 12 residues in the CDR3. The CDR3 region has the DNA TGTGCCATCAGTGATTCTTTTGGTGAGCAGTTCTTC. Translating it yields CAISDSFGEQFF.

This clonotype has more than one count but fewer than ten. The chain carries TRBV20-1 and TRBJ1-5; no clear D gene. The germline CDR1 and CDR2 sequences are DFQATT and SNEGSKA (reference sequence). The CDR3 has 17 amino acids. V was pared by 3 bases and J by 0 bases, with 18 bases between. CDR3 DNA: TGCAGTGCTAGGCCGAGGAGGGCCGCTTATAGCAATCAGCCCCAGCATTTT. Translation: CSARPRRAAYSNQPQHF.

The chain is built from TRBV20-1 and TRBJ2-5; 10 bases agree with TRBD2. This CDR3 is 16 amino acids long. V shed 3 bases and J 5 bases; nucleotides not matched to a gene: 12. The germline V gene has CDR1 DFQATT and CDR2 SNEGSKA (reference sequence). CDR3 residues: CSASRTSGRSGETQYF. The CDR3 DNA sequence: TGCAGTGCTAGTAGGACTAGCGGACGATCCGGGGAGACCCAGTACTTC.

This clonotype was seen many times. The rearrangement uses TRBV20-1 and TRBJ2-1; 9 bases fit TRBD1. Germline CDR1 is DFQATT and CDR2 is SNEGSKA (reference sequence). The CDR3 covers 15 residues. Trimming cost V 1 base and J 1 base; bases outside gene matches: 2. As DNA, the CDR3 is TGCAGTGCTAGAGGTGGGACAGGGTCCTACAATGAGCAGTTCTTC. Translated: CSARGGTGSYNEQFF.

This clonotype came up many times. The chain combines TRBV12-3 or TRBV12-4 with TRBJ2-3; D possibly corresponds to TRBD1 (6 bases). V dropped 10 bases and J dropped 4 bases, with 15 bases sitting between them. This CDR3 has 13 amino acids. The CDR3 coding sequence is TGTGCCACCCTCCGGGACACCTCAGATACGCAGTATTTT. Translated, it gives CATLRDTSDTQYF.

This clonotype was observed many times. The CDR3 is CARFPGQTTSGRAETQYF. The CDR3 DNA follows: TGTGCCCGGTTCCCGGGACAAACGACTAGCGGGAGGGCTGAGACCCAGTACTTC. V is TRBV6-1 and J is TRBJ2-5; 14 bases agree with TRBD2. In germline, CDR1 is MNHNS, CDR2 SASEGT. The CDR3 runs 18 residues. J lost 5 bases, V lost 11 bases, and 19 bases had no gene match.

The CDR3 region is CASSLDGLSYNEQFF. CDR3 nucleotides: TGTGCCAGCAGCTTGGACGGACTGTCCTACAATGAGCAGTTCTTC. This chain joins TRBV7-2 and TRBJ2-1; TRBD2 is a possible D gene (5 bases). This CDR3 comprises 15 residues. V was pared by 3 bases and J by 1 base, with 10 bases between. Germline-derived CDR1 and CDR2 are SGHTA and FQGNSA.

The gene calls are TRBV7-9 and TRBJ1-1; possible D gene TRBD1, 5 bases. CDR3 size: 17 residues. V gave up 1 base and J gave up 1 base, with 16 bases separating them. CDR1 is SEHNR and CDR2 is FQNEAQ in the germline V gene (reference sequence). This CDR3 reads CASSLGILRDENTEAFF. Here the CDR3 DNA reads TGTGCCAGCAGCTTAGGGATTTTGAGGGACGAGAACACTGAAGCTTTCTTT.